These T cell receptor beta chains were read from a single sample in a study of response to subunit inactivated influenza vaccine. TCRdb fed the RT-PCR reads into MiXCR, producing one record per CDR3 protein. The sample includes about 700,000 distinct CDR3 sequences, 11% to 15% of them seen just once. Material: PBMCs from blood, obtained less than 15 days before vaccination. Receptors originate from a man aged 50 to 60 who received an inactivated influenza vaccine. Each CDR3 is given with its conserved first and last residue. D genes are given only for firm matches. Rows give clone size only sometimes, using once, few, many, or a class for an expanded clone.

>TRBV20-1|TRBD2|NA|TRBJ2-7
CSAVTPGTSGEQYF
TGCAGTGCCGTCACGCCCGGGACTAGCGGCGAGCAGTACTTC
>TRBV2|NA|NA|TRBJ1-2
CASNPGDYGYTF
TGTGCCAGCAACCCAGGGGACTATGGCTACACCTTC
>TRBV20-1|NA|few|TRBJ1-1
CSAAPGSHSAEAFF
TGCAGTGCTGCCCCGGGCTCTCATTCAGCTGAAGCTTTCTTT
>TRBV5-1|TRBD2|NA|TRBJ2-7
CASSALGGTYEQYF
TGCGCCAGCAGCGCCCTCGGGGGGACCTACGAGCAGTACTTC
>TRBV14|NA|few|TRBJ1-2
CASSPLPLGDYGYTF
TGTGCCAGCAGCCCTCTCCCCCTTGGCGACTATGGCTACACCTTC
>TRBV6-2/TRBV6-3|NA|few|TRBJ1-3
CASNRHDSGNTIYF
TGTGCCAGCAACCGACATGACTCTGGAAACACCATATATTTT
>TRBV7-8|NA|few|TRBJ1-5
CASSLRFGTDNQPQHF
TGTGCCAGCAGCCTAAGATTCGGGACGGACAATCAGCCCCAGCATTTT
>TRBV5-1|NA|few|TRBJ1-1
CASSPVSINTEAFF
TGCGCCAGCAGCCCCGTTTCGATCAACACTGAAGCTTTCTTT
>TRBV29-1|NA|NA|TRBJ2-5
CSSSTVEETQYF
TGCAGCTCCTCGACAGTGGAAGAGACCCAGTACTTC
>TRBV10-3|NA|few|TRBJ1-5
CAISEPGSRKPQHF
TGTGCCATCAGTGAGCCTGGATCCCGAAAGCCCCAGCATTTT
>TRBV19|NA|few|TRBJ2-6
CASRRGRGTGANVLTF
TGTGCCAGTAGAAGGGGCAGGGGAACTGGGGCCAACGTCCTGACTTTC
>TRBV5-5|NA|NA|TRBJ2-5
CASSLVGGGIQETQYF
TGTGCCAGCAGCTTGGTGGGTGGCGGGATCCAAGAGACCCAGTACTTC
>TRBV7-9|TRBD1|few|TRBJ2-7
CASRPPGTGGYEQYF
TGTGCCAGCAGACCTCCCGGGACAGGGGGCTACGAGCAGTACTTC
>TRBV20-1|TRBD2|NA|TRBJ2-1
CSARDLGPGRNEQFF
TGCAGTGCTAGAGATTTAGGACCCGGGAGGAATGAGCAGTTCTTC
>TRBV4-2|NA|few|TRBJ1-2
CASSQGDYGYTF
TGTGCCAGCAGCCAAGGGGACTATGGCTACACCTTC
>TRBV20-1|NA|few|TRBJ2-1
CSARVGLLSSYNEQFF
TGCAGTGCTAGGGTGGGTCTCCTAAGCTCCTACAATGAGCAGTTCTTC
>TRBV5-1|NA|NA|TRBJ1-3
CASSLEGNSGNTIYF
TGCGCCAGCAGCTTGGAAGGAAACTCTGGAAACACCATATATTTT
>TRBV5-1|NA|NA|TRBJ2-3
CASSLEAGRTTDTQYF
TGCGCCAGCAGCTTGGAGGCAGGGAGGACCACAGATACGCAGTATTTT
>TRBV7-2|TRBD1|NA|TRBJ1-2
CASSLDDRVGGYTF
TGTGCCAGCAGCTTAGACGACAGGGTGGGCGGCTACACCTTC
>TRBV7-9|TRBD2|NA|TRBJ2-7
CASSLLSGMYEQYF
TGTGCCAGCAGCTTACTTAGCGGGATGTACGAGCAGTACTTC
>TRBV7-9|TRBD2|few|TRBJ2-7
CASSSGGLSSYEQYF
TGTGCCAGCAGTTCGGGGGGGCTTAGCTCCTACGAGCAGTACTTC
>TRBV5-6|TRBD2|many|TRBJ2-1
CASSFVDVGLAGSVEQFF
TGTGCCAGCAGCTTTGTAGATGTCGGACTAGCGGGAAGTGTTGAGCAGTTCTTC
>TRBV28|TRBD2|NA|TRBJ2-2
CASSVLAGGVGELFF
TGTGCCAGCAGTGTTTTAGCGGGGGGCGTCGGGGAGCTGTTTTTT
>TRBV6-6|NA|few|TRBJ2-1
CASSKYRGDEQFF
TGTGCCAGCAGCAAGTACAGAGGGGATGAGCAGTTCTTC
>TRBV3-1|NA|few|TRBJ1-2
CASSLPTAGGYTF
TGTGCCAGCAGCCTCCCGACAGCTGGTGGCTACACCTTC
>TRBV7-2|TRBD2|many|TRBJ2-3
CASSTSTLAMADTQYF
TGTGCCAGCAGCACAAGTACACTAGCGATGGCAGATACGCAGTATTTT
>TRBV20-1|NA|many|TRBJ2-1
CSAHPPIQHSSYNEQFF
TGCAGTGCTCATCCCCCCATTCAGCACAGCTCCTACAATGAGCAGTTCTTC
>TRBV20-1|NA|many|TRBJ2-7
CSARAGNYEQYF
TGCAGTGCTAGGGCAGGGAACTACGAGCAGTACTTC
>TRBV6-1|NA|NA|TRBJ2-7
CASRRTGTSYEQYF
TGTGCCAGCAGACGGACGGGGACCTCCTACGAGCAGTACTTC
>TRBV5-8|NA|few|TRBJ2-2
CASRRQTTGELFF
TGTGCCAGCAGGCGACAGACCACCGGGGAGCTGTTTTTT
>TRBV4-3|NA|few|TRBJ2-7
CASSQDNGFYEQYF
TGCGCCAGCAGCCAAGATAACGGGTTCTACGAGCAGTACTTC
>TRBV15|NA|few|TRBJ1-2
CATSRDYTQSPNYGYTF
TGTGCCACCAGCAGAGATTACACCCAATCCCCTAACTATGGCTACACCTTC
>TRBV5-1|TRBD1|few|TRBJ1-1
CASSLAAGGLNTEAFF
TGCGCCAGCAGCTTGGCGGCAGGGGGTCTGAACACTGAAGCTTTCTTT
>TRBV5-1|NA|many|TRBJ2-2
CASTSGGLNTGELFF
TGCGCCAGCACTTCTGGCGGTTTGAACACCGGGGAGCTGTTTTTT
>TRBV27|TRBD1|few|TRBJ2-5
CASSSQGQPPRSQYF
TGTGCCAGCAGTTCCCAGGGACAGCCCCCAAGGTCCCAGTACTTC
>TRBV20-1|NA|NA|TRBJ2-1
CSARGGARELWFEQFF
TGCAGTGCTAGGGGGGGGGCGAGGGAGTTATGGTTTGAGCAGTTCTTC
>TRBV12-3/TRBV12-4|NA|NA|TRBJ2-1
CASSLSVDEQFF
TGTGCCAGCAGTTTGTCAGTGGATGAGCAGTTCTTC
>TRBV27|NA|NA|TRBJ2-7
CASSRQTNSYEQYF
TGTGCCAGCAGTAGACAGACTAACTCCTACGAGCAGTACTTC
>TRBV3-1|NA|many|TRBJ1-2
CASSQVRNYGYTF
TGTGCCAGCAGCCAAGTCAGAAACTATGGCTACACCTTC
>TRBV30|NA|NA|TRBJ1-6
CAWTDSFNSPLHF
TGTGCCTGGACGGACAGCTTTAATTCACCCCTCCACTTT
>TRBV12-3/TRBV12-4|TRBD1|many|TRBJ1-1
CASSLTHRGTEAFF
TGTGCCAGCAGTTTAACCCACAGGGGTACTGAAGCTTTCTTT
>TRBV18|NA|few|TRBJ2-1
CASSPPSVGSRHNEQFF
TGTGCCAGCTCACCACCGTCTGTCGGGAGCCGCCACAATGAGCAGTTCTTC
>TRBV27|NA|NA|TRBJ1-5
CASRATGSKPQHF
TGTGCCAGCAGGGCCACAGGGTCAAAGCCCCAGCATTTT
>TRBV30|NA|NA|TRBJ1-6
CAWSPRGGSPLHF
TGTGCCTGGAGTCCCAGGGGTGGATCACCCCTCCACTTT
>TRBV12-3/TRBV12-4|NA|few|TRBJ1-6
CASSNGGGRTFSPLHF
TGTGCCAGCAGCAATGGTGGGGGGCGGACTTTTTCACCCCTCCACTTT
>TRBV6-5|NA|few|TRBJ1-5
CASSYQGTGNQPQHF
TGTGCCAGCAGTTATCAGGGGACGGGCAATCAGCCCCAGCATTTT
>TRBV12-3/TRBV12-4|NA|many|TRBJ2-6
CASSSGGSTGANVLTF
TGTGCCAGCAGTTCAGGGGGGTCGACTGGGGCCAACGTCCTGACTTTC
>TRBV7-2|NA|once|TRBJ1-5
CTSSLETSSNQPQHF
TGTACCAGCAGCTTAGAAACTTCTAGCAATCAGCCCCAGCATTTT
>TRBV10-3|NA|NA|TRBJ2-7
CAISDLFSVPAEQYF
TGTGCCATCAGTGACCTCTTCTCGGTACCTGCCGAGCAGTACTTC
>TRBV20-1|NA|NA|TRBJ1-5
CSARDATGLGNQPQHF
TGCAGTGCTAGAGATGCAACAGGCTTAGGCAATCAGCCCCAGCATTTT
>TRBV20-1|NA|NA|TRBJ2-5
CSAKATAREGQYF
TGCAGTGCTAAAGCAACTGCCCGCGAGGGCCAGTACTTC
>TRBV6-2/TRBV6-3|TRBD2|many|TRBJ2-1
CASSYSGGFNEQFF
TGTGCCAGCAGTTATAGCGGGGGGTTCAATGAGCAGTTCTTC
>TRBV24-1|TRBD2|few|TRBJ2-3
CATSSTSDWATRGGVADTQYF
TGTGCCACCAGTTCCACTTCGGACTGGGCGACCCGGGGGGGCGTCGCAGATACGCAGTATTTT
>TRBV5-1|TRBD2|many|TRBJ2-1
CASSSGLARDGDEQFF
TGCGCCAGCAGCTCGGGACTAGCCCGAGACGGGGATGAGCAGTTCTTC
>TRBV12-3/TRBV12-4|TRBD1|NA|TRBJ1-5
CASSTPGQGPHSNQPQHF
TGTGCCAGCAGTACGCCGGGACAGGGACCCCATAGCAATCAGCCCCAGCATTTT
>TRBV19|NA|NA|TRBJ1-1
CASGIQGKNTEAFF
TGTGCCAGTGGTATTCAGGGCAAGAACACTGAAGCTTTCTTT
>TRBV7-2|TRBD2|NA|TRBJ2-5
CASSRLAGGPGPQYF
TGTGCCAGCAGCAGACTAGCGGGGGGGCCAGGTCCCCAGTACTTC